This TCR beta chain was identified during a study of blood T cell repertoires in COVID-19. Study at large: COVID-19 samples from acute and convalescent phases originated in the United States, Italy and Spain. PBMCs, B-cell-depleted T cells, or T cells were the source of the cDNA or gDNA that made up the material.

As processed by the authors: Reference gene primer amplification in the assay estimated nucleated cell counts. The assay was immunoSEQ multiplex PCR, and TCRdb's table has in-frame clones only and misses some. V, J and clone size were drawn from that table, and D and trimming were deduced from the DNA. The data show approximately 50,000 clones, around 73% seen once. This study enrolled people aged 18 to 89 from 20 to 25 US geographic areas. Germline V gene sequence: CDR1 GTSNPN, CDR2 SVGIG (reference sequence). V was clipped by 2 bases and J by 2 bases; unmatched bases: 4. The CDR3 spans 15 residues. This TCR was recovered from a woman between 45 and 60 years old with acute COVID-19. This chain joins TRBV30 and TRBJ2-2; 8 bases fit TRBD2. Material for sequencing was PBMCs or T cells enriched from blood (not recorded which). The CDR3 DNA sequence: TGTGCCTGGAGTCGTAGCGGGGCCAACACCGGGGAGCTGTTTTTT. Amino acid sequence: CAWSRSGANTGELFF.